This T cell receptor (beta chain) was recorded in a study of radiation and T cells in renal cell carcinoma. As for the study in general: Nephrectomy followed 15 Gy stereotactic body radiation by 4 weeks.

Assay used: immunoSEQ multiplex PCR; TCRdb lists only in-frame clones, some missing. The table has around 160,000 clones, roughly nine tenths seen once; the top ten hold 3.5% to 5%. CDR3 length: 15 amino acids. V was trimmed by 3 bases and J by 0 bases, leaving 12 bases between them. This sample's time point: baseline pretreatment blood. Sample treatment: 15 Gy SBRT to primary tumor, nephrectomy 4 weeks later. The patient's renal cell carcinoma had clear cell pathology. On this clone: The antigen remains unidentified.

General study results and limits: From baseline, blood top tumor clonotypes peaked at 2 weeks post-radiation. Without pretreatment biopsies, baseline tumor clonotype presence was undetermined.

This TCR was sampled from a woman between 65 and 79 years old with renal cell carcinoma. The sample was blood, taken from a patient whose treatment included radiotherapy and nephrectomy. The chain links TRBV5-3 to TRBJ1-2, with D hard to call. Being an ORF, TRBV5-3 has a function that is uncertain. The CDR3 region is CARSWGPRTNYGYTF. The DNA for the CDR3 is TGTGCCAGAAGCTGGGGTCCACGGACTAACTATGGCTACACCTTC.